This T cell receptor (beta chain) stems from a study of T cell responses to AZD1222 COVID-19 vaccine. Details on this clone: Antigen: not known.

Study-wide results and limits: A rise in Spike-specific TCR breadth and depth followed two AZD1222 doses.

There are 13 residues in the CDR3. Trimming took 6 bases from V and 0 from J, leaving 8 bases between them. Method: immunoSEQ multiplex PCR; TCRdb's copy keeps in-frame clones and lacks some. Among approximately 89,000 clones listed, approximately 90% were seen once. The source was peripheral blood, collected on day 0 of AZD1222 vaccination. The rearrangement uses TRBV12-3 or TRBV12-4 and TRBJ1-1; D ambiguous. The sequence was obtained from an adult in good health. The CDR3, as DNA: TGTGCCAGCAGGGACGGATTGAACACTGAAGCTTTCTTT. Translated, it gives CASRDGLNTEAFF.